The T cell receptor (delta chain) under discussion was sequenced for a study of Vδ1+ human thymocytes. The template was reverse-transcribed extracted RNA. The CDR3 regions were amplified by multiplex PCR from V-gene primers to a constant-region primer. TCRdb repeated clone calling on the multiplex PCR reads with CATT. The sample comprises tens of thousands of delta-chain clones, over 7% of which are singletons, and over 0.75% rests with the top ten. The study's findings and limits: Thymic TRG and TRD repertoires appeared highly polyclonal.

This clone was found a few times. Its antigen is currently unknown. The CDR3 runs 18 residues. V gave up 0 bases and J gave up 0 bases, with 11 bases separating them. Germline CDR1 GEAIGNYY, CDR2 EKD. The TCR sequence derives from a child less than two years old who had congenital heart surgery. What was sequenced was Vdelta1+ gamma-delta thymocytes from the thymus. Subset defined: FACS-sorted CD3+ TCRalphabeta- TCRVdelta1+ TCRVdelta2- thymocytes. The chain carries TRDV2 and TRDJ3; possibly TRDD3 for D (5 bases). The CDR3: CACDTGGLSSWDTRQMFF. CDR3 DNA: TGTGCCTGTGACACCGGGGGGTTGAGCTCCTGGGACACCCGACAGATGTTTTTC.